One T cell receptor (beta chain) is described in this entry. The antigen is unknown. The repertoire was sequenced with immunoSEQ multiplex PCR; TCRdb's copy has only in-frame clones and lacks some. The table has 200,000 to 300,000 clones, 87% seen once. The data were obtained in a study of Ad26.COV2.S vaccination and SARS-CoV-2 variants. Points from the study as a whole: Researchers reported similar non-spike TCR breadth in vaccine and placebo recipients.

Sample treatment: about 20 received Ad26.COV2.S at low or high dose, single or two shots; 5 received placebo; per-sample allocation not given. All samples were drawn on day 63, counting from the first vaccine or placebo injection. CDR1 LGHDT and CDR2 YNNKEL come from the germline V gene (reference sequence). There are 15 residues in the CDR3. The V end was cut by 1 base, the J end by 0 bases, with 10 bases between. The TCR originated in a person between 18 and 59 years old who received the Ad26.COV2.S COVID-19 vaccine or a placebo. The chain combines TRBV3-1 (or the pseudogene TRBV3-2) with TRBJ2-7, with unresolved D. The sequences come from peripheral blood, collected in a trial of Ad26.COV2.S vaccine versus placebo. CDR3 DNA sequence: TGTGCCAGCAGCCAAGGTCCAGTATTCTCCTACGAGCAGTACTTC. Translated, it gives CASSQGPVFSYEQYF.